A selection of T cell receptor beta chains follows, all from one sample in a study of T cell repertoires in ileal Crohn's disease. Profiling relied on immunoSEQ multiplex PCR, and the TCRdb table lists in-frame clones only, not all of them. The sample records 5,500 to 8,000 clones, about four fifths being singletons. The material sequenced was ileal tissue. These receptors all come from an adult with Crohn's disease. CDR3s include the opening cysteine and the closing phenylalanine or tryptophan. The D gene is left open where the match is weak. Some rows have no size entry. The others give once, few or many, or a class for an expanded clone.

J gene,clone size,V gene,D gene,CDR3 length,CDR3 DNA,CDR3 protein
TRBJ2-5,few,TRBV10-3,-,13,TGTGCCATCAGTTTTAGACAGTTAGAGACCCAGTACTTC,CAISFRQLETQYF
TRBJ1-2,-,TRBV5-1,-,15,TGCGCCAGCAGCTTGGAGTCAGGGAAAGGCTATGGCTACACCTTC,CASSLESGKGYGYTF
TRBJ2-2,once,TRBV12-5,-,14,TGTGCTAGTGGTCTCGACAGTAACACCGGGGAGCTGTTTTTT,CASGLDSNTGELFF
TRBJ2-3,-,TRBV5-4,-,15,TGTGCCAGCAGCTTGGACGTAAGACTGCCAGATACGCAGTATTTT,CASSLDVRLPDTQYF
TRBJ2-2,few,TRBV10-3,TRBD2,16,TGTGCCATCACTCCCGGACTAGCGGGGGGCGTCGGGGAGCTGTTTTTT,CAITPGLAGGVGELFF